This T cell receptor (beta chain) was captured by sequencing in a study of identifying expanded T cells in peripheral blood. Assay used: immunoSEQ multiplex PCR; TCRdb lists only in-frame clones, some missing. The sample consists of tens of thousands of clones, around nine tenths of them appearing once. Germline CDR1 SGHRS, CDR2 YFSETQ. There are 14 residues in the CDR3. V dropped 3 bases and J dropped 2 bases, with 11 bases sitting between them. Study observations and caveats: Across healthy donors, higher total template counts meant significantly greater roughly 2-week count variance. Differentially abundant clones: about 1.3 between replicates, 16.4 at approximately 14 days, approximately 18 at four.

Healthy donors had no documented immune events, such as infections, while sampled. On this clone itself: Its antigen is not identified.

The origin of this receptor is a person between 18 and 69 years old in good health. The chain uses TRBV5-1 and TRBJ2-5; D call uncertain. Material for sequencing was blood. CDR3 amino acids: CASSSVMGQETQYF. For the CDR3, the DNA is TGCGCCAGCAGCTCCGTGATGGGACAAGAGACCCAGTACTTC.